The next 6 T cell receptor beta chains were all read from a single sample in a study of CD8+CD57+ T cells in acquired aplastic anemia. Genomic DNA was employed as the template in profiling TCR beta VDJ and CDR3. TCRdb reprocessed the reads via MiXCR and lists one record per CDR3 protein. The sample carries 200,000 to 250,000 distinct CDR3 sequences, approximately 57% recorded once. The sequencing sample was made of sorted CD4+, CD8+, or CD8+CD57+ T cells (not recorded which) from PBMCs. All receptors come from a human donor in good health.

The gene calls are TRBV10-3 and TRBJ1-1, with a tentative D call TRBD1 (6 bases). CDR3 length: 14 residues. The V end was cut by 4 bases, the J end by 1 base, with 10 bases between. Looked up from germline, CDR1 is ENHRY and CDR2 is SYGVKD. The CDR3: CAISGGTRNTEAFF. For the CDR3, the DNA is TGTGCCATCAGTGGTGGGACAAGGAACACTGAAGCTTTCTTT.

This clonotype was picked up one time. Just one base apart from a much larger clone, this may be a read error. The V call is TRBV13, the J call TRBJ2-7; the D gene is possibly TRBD2 (6 bases). The germline V gene has CDR1 PRHDT and CDR2 FYEKMQ (reference sequence). CDR3 length: 16 residues. The CDR3 protein is CASSLDGGSSYNEQCF. CDR3 coding DNA: TGTGCCAGCAGCTTAGACGGGGGAAGCTCCTACAATGAGCAGTGCTTC.

As for this clonotype: A much bigger clone sits one base away, suggesting this may be a read error. The chain has TRBV6-4 and TRBJ2-1, with 7 positions matching TRBD2. V was pared by 3 bases and J by 6 bases, with 11 bases of the junction left unmatched. This CDR3 is built from 16 residues. Germline CDR1 is MRHNA and CDR2 is SNTAGT. The CDR3 is CASSEVAGVTCNEQFF. The CDR3 nucleotides are TGTGCCAGCAGTGAAGTTGCGGGAGTCACCTGCAATGAGCAGTTCTTC.

The V and J genes are TRBV20-1 and TRBJ2-1, with 11 nucleotides matching TRBD2. The trim removed 3 bases at V and 7 bases at J, leaving 8 bases unmatched. Germline V CDR1 and CDR2: DFQATT, SNEGSKA (reference sequence). CDR3 length: 15 amino acids. The CDR3 region is CSARNPSGRTNEQFF. The CDR3 DNA sequence: TGCAGTGCTAGGAACCCTAGCGGGAGGACGAATGAGCAGTTCTTC.

The chain recombines TRBV24-1 with TRBJ2-2; 13 positions match TRBD2. Germline V gene sequence: CDR1 KGHDR, CDR2 SFDVKD. V gave up 10 bases and J gave up 6 bases; unmatched junction bases: 4. The CDR3 consists of 14 residues. CDR3 sequence (DNA): TGTGCCACTCGGACTAGCGGGAGTCCCGGGGAGCTGTTTTTT. This encodes CATRTSGSPGELFF.

The CDR3 is CAGGSYSGNTIYF. The CDR3 nucleotides are TGTGCTGGGGGCAGCTACTCTGGAAACACCATATATTTT. The chain carries TRBV30 and TRBJ1-3, with D maybe TRBD1 (6 bases). CDR3 length equals 13 residues. The germline V gene encodes CDR1 GTSNPN and CDR2 SVGIG (reference sequence).